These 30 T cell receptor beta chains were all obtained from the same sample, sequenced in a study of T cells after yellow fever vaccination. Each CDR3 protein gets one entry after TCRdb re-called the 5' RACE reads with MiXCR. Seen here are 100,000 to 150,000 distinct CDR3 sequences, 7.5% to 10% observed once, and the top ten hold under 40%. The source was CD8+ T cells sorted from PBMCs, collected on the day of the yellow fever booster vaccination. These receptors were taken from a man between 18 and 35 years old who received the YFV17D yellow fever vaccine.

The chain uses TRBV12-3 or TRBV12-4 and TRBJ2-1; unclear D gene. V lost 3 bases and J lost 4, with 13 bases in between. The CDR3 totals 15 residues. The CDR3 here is CASSLGLRRYNEQFF. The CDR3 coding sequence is TGTGCCAGCAGTTTGGGTCTCCGTAGATACAATGAGCAGTTCTTC.

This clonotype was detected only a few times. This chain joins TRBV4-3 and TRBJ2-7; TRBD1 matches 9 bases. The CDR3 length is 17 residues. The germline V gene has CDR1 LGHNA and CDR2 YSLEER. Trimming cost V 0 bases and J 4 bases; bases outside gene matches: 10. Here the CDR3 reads CASSQDGGTGRWYEQYF. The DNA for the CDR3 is TGCGCCAGCAGCCAAGATGGAGGGACAGGGAGATGGTACGAGCAGTACTTC.

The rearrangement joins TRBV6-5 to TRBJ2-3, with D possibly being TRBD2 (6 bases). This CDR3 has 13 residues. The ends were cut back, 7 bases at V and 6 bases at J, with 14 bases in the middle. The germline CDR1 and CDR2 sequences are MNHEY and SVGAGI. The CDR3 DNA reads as TGTGCCAGCACCGAACTAGCCGGGGATACGCAGTATTTT. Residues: CASTELAGDTQYF.

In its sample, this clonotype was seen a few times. CDR3 protein: CASSRANPSTDTQYF. The CDR3 coding sequence is TGTGCCAGCAGCCGCGCCAATCCTAGCACAGATACGCAGTATTTT. V gene TRBV11-2 combines with J gene TRBJ2-3; D uncertain. V shed 5 bases and J shed 0 bases, with 12 bases lying between them. The V gene's germline CDR1 is SGHAT and CDR2 FQNNGV. CDR3 length equals 15 residues. Using reference TRBV11-2 and TRBJ2-3 for the parts outside the CDR3, the full variable domain is EAGVAQSPRYKIIEKRQSVAFWCNPISGHATLYWYQQILGQGPKLLIQFQNNGVVDDSQLPKDRFSAERLKGVDSTLKIQPAKLEDSAVYLCASSRANPSTDTQYFGPGTRLTVL.

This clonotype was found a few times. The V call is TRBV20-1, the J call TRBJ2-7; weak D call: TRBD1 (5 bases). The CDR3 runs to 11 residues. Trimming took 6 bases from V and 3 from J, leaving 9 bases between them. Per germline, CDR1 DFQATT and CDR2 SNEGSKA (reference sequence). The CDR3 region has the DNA TGCAGTGCCCTGACAGACTACGAGCAGTACTTC. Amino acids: CSALTDYEQYF.

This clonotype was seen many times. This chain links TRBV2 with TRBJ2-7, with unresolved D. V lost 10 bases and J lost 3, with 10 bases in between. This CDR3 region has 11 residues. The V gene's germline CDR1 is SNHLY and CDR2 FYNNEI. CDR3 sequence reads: CATTADYEQYV. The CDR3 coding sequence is TGTGCCACCACTGCGGACTACGAGCAGTACGTC.

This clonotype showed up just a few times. The CDR3 sequence is CASYSRTNEKLFF. The CDR3 DNA reads TGTGCCAGTTACAGCCGAACTAATGAAAAACTGTTTTTT. This chain links TRBV6-5 with TRBJ1-4, with D hard to call. Germline V lookup: CDR1 MNHEY, CDR2 SVGAGI. The CDR3 covers 13 residues. The germline V and J ends were trimmed by 9 bases and 1 base, with 9 bases remaining between them.

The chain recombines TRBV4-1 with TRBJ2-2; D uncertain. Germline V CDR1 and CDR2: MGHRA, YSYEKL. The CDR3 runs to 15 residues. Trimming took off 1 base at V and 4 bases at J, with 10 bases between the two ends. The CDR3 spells CASSQVGRSTGELFF. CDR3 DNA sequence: TGCGCCAGCAGCCAAGTGGGCAGGAGCACCGGGGAGCTGTTTTTT.

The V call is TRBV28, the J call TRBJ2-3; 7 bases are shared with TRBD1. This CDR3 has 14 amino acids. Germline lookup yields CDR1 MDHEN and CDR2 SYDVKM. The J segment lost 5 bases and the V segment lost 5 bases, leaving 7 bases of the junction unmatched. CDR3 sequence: CASSPGQLGDTQYF. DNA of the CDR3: TGTGCCAGCAGTCCGGGACAGTTGGGAGATACGCAGTATTTT.

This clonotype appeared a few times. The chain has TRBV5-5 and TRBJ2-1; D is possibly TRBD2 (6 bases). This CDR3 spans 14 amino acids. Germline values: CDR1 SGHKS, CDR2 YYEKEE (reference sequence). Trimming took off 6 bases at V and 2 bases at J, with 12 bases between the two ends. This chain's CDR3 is CASNAWTTYNEQFF. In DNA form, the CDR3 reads TGTGCCAGCAACGCTTGGACTACCTACAATGAGCAGTTCTTC.

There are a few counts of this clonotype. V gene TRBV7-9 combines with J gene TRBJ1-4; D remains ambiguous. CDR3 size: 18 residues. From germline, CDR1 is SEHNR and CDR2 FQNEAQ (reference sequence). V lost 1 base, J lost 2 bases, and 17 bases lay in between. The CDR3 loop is CASSLGMGGLATNEKLFF. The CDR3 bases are TGTGCCAGCAGCTTAGGGATGGGAGGGCTCGCCACTAATGAAAAACTGTTTTTT.

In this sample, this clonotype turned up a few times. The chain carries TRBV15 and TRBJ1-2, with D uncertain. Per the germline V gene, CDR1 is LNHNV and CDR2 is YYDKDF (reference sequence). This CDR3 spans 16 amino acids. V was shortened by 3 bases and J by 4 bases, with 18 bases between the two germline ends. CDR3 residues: CATSRNWETASYGYTF. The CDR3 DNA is TGTGCCACCAGCAGGAATTGGGAAACCGCTAGCTATGGCTACACCTTC.

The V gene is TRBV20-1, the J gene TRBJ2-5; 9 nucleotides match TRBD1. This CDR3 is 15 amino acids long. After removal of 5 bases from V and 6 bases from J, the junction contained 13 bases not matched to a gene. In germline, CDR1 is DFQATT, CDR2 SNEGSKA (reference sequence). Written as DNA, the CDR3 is TGCAGTGCTCCCAACCGGACAGGGGACTGGAAGACCCAGTACTTC. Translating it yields CSAPNRTGDWKTQYF.

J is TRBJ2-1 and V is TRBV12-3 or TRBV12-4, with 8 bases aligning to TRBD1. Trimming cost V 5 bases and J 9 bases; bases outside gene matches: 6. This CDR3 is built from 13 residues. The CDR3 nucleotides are TGTGCCAGCAGTCGTAACAGGGGGATTGAGCAGTTCTTC. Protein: CASSRNRGIEQFF.

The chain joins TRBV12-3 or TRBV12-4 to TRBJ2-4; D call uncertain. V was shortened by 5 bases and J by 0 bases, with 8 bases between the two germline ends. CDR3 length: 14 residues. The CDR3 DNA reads TGTGCCAGCAGTCCAGGTACAGCCAAAAACATTCAGTACTTC. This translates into CASSPGTAKNIQYF.

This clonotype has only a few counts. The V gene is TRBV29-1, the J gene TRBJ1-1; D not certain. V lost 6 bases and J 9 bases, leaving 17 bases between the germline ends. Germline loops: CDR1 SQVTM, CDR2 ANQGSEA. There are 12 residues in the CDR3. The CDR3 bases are TGCAGCGTAAACAGACGAAGAGATCAAGCTTTCTTT. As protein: CSVNRRRDQAFF.

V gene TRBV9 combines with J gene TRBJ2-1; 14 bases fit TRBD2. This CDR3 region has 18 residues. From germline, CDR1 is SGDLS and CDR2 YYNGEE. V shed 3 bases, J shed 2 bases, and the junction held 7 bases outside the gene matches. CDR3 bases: TGTGCCAGCAGCGAGACTAGCGGGGGGGCCATCACCTACAATGAGCAGTTCTTC. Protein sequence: CASSETSGGAITYNEQFF.

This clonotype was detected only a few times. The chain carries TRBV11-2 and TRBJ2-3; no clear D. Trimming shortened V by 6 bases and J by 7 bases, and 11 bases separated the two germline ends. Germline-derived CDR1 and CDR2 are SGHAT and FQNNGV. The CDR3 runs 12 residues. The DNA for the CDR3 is TGTGCCAGCAGTTCAATTAGTAATACGCAGTATTTT. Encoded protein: CASSSISNTQYF.

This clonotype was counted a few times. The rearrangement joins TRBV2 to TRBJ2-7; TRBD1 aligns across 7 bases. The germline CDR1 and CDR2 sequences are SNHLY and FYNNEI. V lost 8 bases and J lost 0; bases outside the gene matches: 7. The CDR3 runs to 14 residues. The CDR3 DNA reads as TGTGCCAGCGAACCCGGGACAGTCTCCTACGAGCAGTACTTC. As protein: CASEPGTVSYEQYF.

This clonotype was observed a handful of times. The CDR3: CASSQVYQGEETQYF. DNA of the CDR3: TGTGCCAGCAGCCAAGTTTATCAAGGGGAGGAGACCCAGTACTTC. The chain carries TRBV3-1 and TRBJ2-5; the D gene could be TRBD1 or TRBD2 (5 bases each). V dropped 1 base and J dropped 5 bases, with 14 bases sitting between them. This CDR3 region has 15 residues. CDR1 is LGHDT, CDR2 YNNKEL, per germline (reference sequence).

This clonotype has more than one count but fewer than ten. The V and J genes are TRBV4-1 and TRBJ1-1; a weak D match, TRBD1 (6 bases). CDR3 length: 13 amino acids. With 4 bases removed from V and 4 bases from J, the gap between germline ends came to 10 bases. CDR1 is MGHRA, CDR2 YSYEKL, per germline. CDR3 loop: CASSRRGLTEAFF. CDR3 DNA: TGCGCCAGCAGCCGCAGGGGACTCACTGAAGCTTTCTTT.

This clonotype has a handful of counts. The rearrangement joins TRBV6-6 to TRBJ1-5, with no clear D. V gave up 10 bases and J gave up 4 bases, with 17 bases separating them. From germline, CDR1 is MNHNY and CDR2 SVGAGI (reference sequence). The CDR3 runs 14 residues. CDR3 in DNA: TGTGCCACCTCGTTGAATGGGAGAAATCAGCCCCAGCATTTT. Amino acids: CATSLNGRNQPQHF.

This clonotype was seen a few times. CDR3 amino acids: CASSQLFTSGGHSSYNEQFF. CDR3 DNA sequence: TGCGCCAGCAGCCAACTTTTCACTAGCGGGGGGCACAGCTCCTACAATGAGCAGTTCTTC. The J gene is TRBJ2-1, the V gene TRBV4-3; 12 nucleotides agree with TRBD2. Germline CDR1 LGHNA, CDR2 YSLEER. Trimming cost V 2 bases and J 0 bases; bases outside gene matches: 11. This CDR3 region has 20 residues.

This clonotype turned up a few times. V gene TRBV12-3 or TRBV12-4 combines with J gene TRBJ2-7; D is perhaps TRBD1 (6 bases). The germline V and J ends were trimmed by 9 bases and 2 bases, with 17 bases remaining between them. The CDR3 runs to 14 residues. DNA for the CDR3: TGTGCCAGTTCACCCCCGTCAGGGGCCTACGAGCAGTACTTC. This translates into CASSPPSGAYEQYF.

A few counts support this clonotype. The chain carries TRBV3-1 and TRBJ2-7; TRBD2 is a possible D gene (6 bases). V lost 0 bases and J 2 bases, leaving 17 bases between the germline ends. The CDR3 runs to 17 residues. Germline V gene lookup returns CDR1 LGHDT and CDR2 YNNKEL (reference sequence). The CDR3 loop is CASSQEIGGATAYEQYF. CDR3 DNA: TGTGCCAGCAGCCAAGAGATTGGAGGGGCCACAGCCTACGAGCAGTACTTC.

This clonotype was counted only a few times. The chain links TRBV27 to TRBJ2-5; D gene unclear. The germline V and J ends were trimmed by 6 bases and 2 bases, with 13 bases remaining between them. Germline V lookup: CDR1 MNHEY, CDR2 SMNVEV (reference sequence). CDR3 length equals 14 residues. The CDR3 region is CASSSLGPQETQYF. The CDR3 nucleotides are TGTGCCAGCAGCTCTCTCGGTCCACAAGAGACCCAGTACTTC.

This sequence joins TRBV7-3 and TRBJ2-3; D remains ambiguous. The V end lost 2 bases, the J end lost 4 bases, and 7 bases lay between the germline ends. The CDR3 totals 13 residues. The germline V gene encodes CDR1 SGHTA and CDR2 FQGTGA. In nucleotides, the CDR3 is TGTGCCAGCAGCTTACCGGGTTCAGATACGCAGTATTTT. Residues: CASSLPGSDTQYF.

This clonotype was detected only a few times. Here the CDR3 reads CASSLIQHKNIQYF. The CDR3 nucleotides are TGTGCCAGCAGCTTGATTCAGCACAAAAACATTCAGTACTTC. V usage is TRBV5-4 and J usage is TRBJ2-4; no reliable D call. Germline V lookup: CDR1 SGHNT, CDR2 YYREEE (reference sequence). Trimming cost V 1 base and J 3 bases, with 8 bases left between them. The CDR3 is 14 residues long. Filled out from reference TRBV5-4 and TRBJ2-4, the complete variable domain reads ETGVTQSPTHLIKTRGQQVTLRCSSQSGHNTVSWYQQALGQGPQFIFQYYREEENGRGNFPPRFSGLQFPNYSSELNVNALELDDSALYLCASSLIQHKNIQYFGAGTRLSVL.

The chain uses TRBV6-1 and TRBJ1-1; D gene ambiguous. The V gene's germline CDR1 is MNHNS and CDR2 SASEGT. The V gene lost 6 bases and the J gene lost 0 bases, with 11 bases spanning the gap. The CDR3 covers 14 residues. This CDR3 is CASRSGRMNTEAFF. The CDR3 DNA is TGTGCCAGCAGGAGCGGACGGATGAACACTGAAGCTTTCTTT.

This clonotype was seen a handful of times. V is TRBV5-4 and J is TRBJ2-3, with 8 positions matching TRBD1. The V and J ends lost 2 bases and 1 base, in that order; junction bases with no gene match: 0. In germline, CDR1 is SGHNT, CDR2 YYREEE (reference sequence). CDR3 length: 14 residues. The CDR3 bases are TGTGCCAGCAGCTTACAGGGGGGCACAGATACGCAGTATTTT. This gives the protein CASSLQGGTDTQYF.